This entry lists 25 T cell receptor beta chains sequenced from one sample in a study of OX40 agonist ivuxolimab in advanced cancers. Sequencing was performed with immunoSEQ multiplex PCR; in TCRdb, only in-frame clones are kept and a portion is missing. Of about 79,000 clones in the sample, approximately 94% were seen once. This material consisted of CD4+ or CD8+ T cells sorted from blood, taken in a trial of the OX40 agonist ivuxolimab. These receptors originate from an adult with an advanced solid tumor such as melanoma, head and neck, liver or kidney cancer.

This clone was detected only once. CDR3 sequence (DNA): TGTGCCAGCAGGGACCGGGACAGGGGGCTCTATGGCTACACCTTC. Its translation is CASRDRDRGLYGYTF. The chain joins TRBV6-5 to TRBJ1-2, with 12 bases aligning to TRBD1. Germline CDR1 is MNHEY and CDR2 is SVGAGI. J gave up 4 bases and V 6 bases, and 6 bases lay outside the gene matches. The CDR3 is made up of 15 amino acids.

The CDR3, as DNA: TGTGCCAGCAGCTTCGGACAGGGGGAGTCCTACGAGCAGTACTTC. Its translation is CASSFGQGESYEQYF. The chain links TRBV7-7 to TRBJ2-7; 10 bases match TRBD1. V lost 3 bases to trimming and J lost 1 base; unmatched junction nucleotides: 3. The CDR3 has 15 amino acids. Germline lookup yields CDR1 SSHAT and CDR2 FNYEAQ (reference sequence).

The chain joins TRBV28 to TRBJ2-7; D gene ambiguous. The germline V and J ends were trimmed by 2 bases and 2 bases, with 16 bases remaining between them. Germline V gene sequence: CDR1 MDHEN, CDR2 SYDVKM. This CDR3 is built from 16 residues. The CDR3 spells CASSLPLVSEPYEQYF. DNA for the CDR3: TGTGCCAGCAGTTTACCCCTCGTTTCGGAACCCTACGAGCAGTACTTC.

The chain joins TRBV13 to TRBJ1-1, with no clear D. Germline assignment: CDR1 PRHDT and CDR2 FYEKMQ (reference sequence). The CDR3 is 15 residues long. The V end was cut by 4 bases, the J end by 0 bases, with 12 bases between. The DNA of the CDR3 is TGTGCCAGCAGCTACACCGGGAGCTTGAACACTGAAGCTTTCTTT. Amino acid sequence: CASSYTGSLNTEAFF.

The V call is TRBV19, the J call TRBJ2-1; 10 bases are shared with TRBD2. The CDR3 is made up of 15 amino acids. V gave up 6 bases and J gave up 8 bases; unmatched junction bases: 10. Per germline, CDR1 LNHDA and CDR2 SQIVND (reference sequence). CDR3 residues: CASRPIAGGPHEQFF. In nucleotides, the CDR3 is TGTGCCAGTAGGCCTATAGCGGGGGGCCCCCATGAGCAGTTCTTC.

The CDR3 here is CASSPGQGAYEQYF. The DNA of the CDR3 is TGTGCCAGCAGCCCGGGACAGGGGGCCTACGAGCAGTACTTC. The chain recombines TRBV5-4 with TRBJ2-7, with TRBD1 matching over 11 bases. From germline, CDR1 is SGHNT and CDR2 YYREEE (reference sequence). Trimming took 4 bases from V and 2 from J; bases not matched to a gene: 2. The CDR3 spans 14 residues.

The rearrangement links TRBV5-4 to TRBJ2-1; 11 bases line up with TRBD2. V dropped 4 bases and J dropped 2; count of bases not matched to a gene: 2. The CDR3 consists of 15 residues. From germline, CDR1 is SGHNT and CDR2 YYREEE (reference sequence). The CDR3, as DNA: TGTGCCAGCAGCCCTAGCGGGAGGCCCTACAATGAGCAGTTCTTC. Translation gives CASSPSGRPYNEQFF.

In DNA form, the CDR3 reads TGTGCCACCAGCACCAAAGGACTAGCATCAGATACGCAGTATTTT. It yields the protein CATSTKGLASDTQYF. V usage is TRBV15 and J usage is TRBJ2-3, with 8 bases identical to TRBD2. The germline V gene encodes CDR1 LNHNV and CDR2 YYDKDF (reference sequence). This CDR3 region has 15 residues. J lost 4 bases, V lost 4 bases, and 7 bases had no gene match.

The genes are TRBV2 and TRBJ2-3; D might be TRBD2 (6 bases). Trimming left V 7 bases short and J 6 bases short, with 11 bases between. The CDR3 runs to 12 residues. Germline CDR1 reads SNHLY; CDR2 reads FYNNEI. CDR3 sequence: CASKRAGDTQYF. The CDR3 coding sequence is TGTGCCAGCAAGAGGGCGGGGGATACGCAGTATTTT. Using reference TRBV2 and TRBJ2-3 for the parts outside the CDR3, the full variable domain is EPEVTQTPSHQVTQMGQEVILRCVPISNHLYFYWYRQILGQKVEFLVSFYNNEISEKSEIFDDQFSVERPDGSNFTLKIRSTKLEDSAMYFCASKRAGDTQYFGPGTRLTVL.

J is TRBJ2-1 and V is TRBV7-9, with 14 bases identical to TRBD2. Germline V lookup: CDR1 SEHNR, CDR2 FQNEAQ (reference sequence). V lost 3 bases, J lost 7 bases, and 2 bases stayed unmatched. The CDR3 is made up of 15 amino acids. The CDR3: CASSLGLAGVNEQFF. The DNA of the CDR3 is TGTGCCAGCAGCTTGGGACTAGCGGGAGTAAATGAGCAGTTCTTC. Combining the CDR3 with reference TRBV7-9 and TRBJ2-1 gives the whole variable domain DTGVSQNPRHKITKRGQNVTFRCDPISEHNRLYWYRQTLGQGPEFLTYFQNEAQLEKSRLLSDRFSAERPKGSFSTLEIQRTEQGDSAMYLCASSLGLAGVNEQFFGPGTRLTVL.

The V and J genes are TRBV7-9 and TRBJ2-2; D not resolved. Germline-derived CDR1 and CDR2 are SEHNR and FQNEAQ (reference sequence). The CDR3 contains 15 residues. The ends were cut back, 5 bases at V and 2 bases at J, with 12 bases in the middle. CDR3 protein: CASSAVTPNTGELFF. Here the CDR3 DNA reads TGTGCCAGCAGCGCTGTGACCCCTAACACCGGGGAGCTGTTTTTT.

CDR3: CSVEYGAGREQYF. Written as DNA, the CDR3 is TGCAGCGTTGAATATGGTGCTGGCCGCGAGCAGTACTTC. The V gene is TRBV29-1, the J gene TRBJ2-7; D is ambiguous. Trimming left V 2 bases short and J 6 bases short, with 14 bases between. This CDR3 has 13 residues. Germline V CDR1 and CDR2: SQVTM, ANQGSEA.

The genes are TRBV10-3 and TRBJ2-2; 14 bases agree with TRBD2. The CDR3 is 18 amino acids. The V segment lost 2 bases and the J segment 3 bases; nucleotides outside the gene matches: 5. Germline CDR1 ENHRY, CDR2 SYGVKD. The CDR3 DNA reads as TGTGCCATCAGTGAGCTGACTAGCGGGGGGGCACACACCGGGGAGCTGTTTTTT. Amino acid sequence: CAISELTSGGAHTGELFF.

The CDR3: CASSETGWGNEKLFF. The CDR3 region has the DNA TGTGCCAGCAGCGAAACCGGATGGGGTAATGAAAAACTGTTTTTT. The V call is TRBV9, the J call TRBJ1-4; D unresolved. Trimming removed 3 bases at V and 4 bases at J, with 13 bases between. The CDR3 is 15 amino acids. The germline CDR1 and CDR2 sequences are SGDLS and YYNGEE.

The chain recombines TRBV9 with TRBJ1-1; D is uncertain. This CDR3 contains 14 residues. Germline assignment: CDR1 SGDLS and CDR2 YYNGEE. Trimming left V 1 base short and J 1 base short, with 8 bases between. CDR3: CASSVSSQNTEAFF. CDR3 bases: TGTGCCAGCAGCGTAAGCAGCCAGAACACTGAAGCTTTCTTT.

The CDR3 region is CASSPGEGAHSYGYTF. Written as DNA, the CDR3 is TGTGCCAGCAGCCCAGGGGAGGGGGCGCACAGCTATGGCTACACCTTC. V and J are TRBV27 and TRBJ1-2; the match to TRBD1 covers 7 bases. The CDR3 consists of 16 residues. Per the germline V gene, CDR1 is MNHEY and CDR2 is SMNVEV (reference sequence). V lost 6 bases to trimming and J lost 4 bases; unmatched junction nucleotides: 14.

V is TRBV5-1 and J is TRBJ2-7; D ambiguous. CDR1 SGHRS and CDR2 YFSETQ come from the germline V gene. With 2 bases removed from V and 2 bases from J, the gap between germline ends came to 8 bases. This CDR3 comprises 13 residues. The CDR3 loop reads CASSFMPPYEQYF. The CDR3, as DNA: TGCGCCAGCAGCTTCATGCCTCCCTACGAGCAGTACTTC.

This chain joins TRBV2 and TRBJ1-2; D is undetermined. Germline CDR1 reads SNHLY; CDR2 reads FYNNEI. Trimming took 3 bases from V and 1 from J, leaving 9 bases between them. The CDR3 has 14 amino acids. The CDR3 DNA follows: TGTGCCAGCAGTGATGGCTTCAATAACTATGGCTACACCTTC. It codes for CASSDGFNNYGYTF. The complete variable domain, with remaining parts taken from reference TRBV2 and TRBJ1-2, reads EPEVTQTPSHQVTQMGQEVILRCVPISNHLYFYWYRQILGQKVEFLVSFYNNEISEKSEIFDDQFSVERPDGSNFTLKIRSTKLEDSAMYFCASSDGFNNYGYTFGSGTRLTVV.

This chain links TRBV28 with TRBJ2-2; TRBD1 matches at 9 bases. With V trimmed by 10 bases and J by 3 bases, 9 bases remained unmatched. CDR1 and CDR2 from the germline V gene are MDHEN and SYDVKM. The CDR3 length is 15 residues. This chain's CDR3 is CATWGTGGHTGELFF. The CDR3 region has the DNA TGTGCCACCTGGGGAACAGGGGGCCACACCGGGGAGCTGTTTTTT. Supplemented by reference TRBV28 and TRBJ2-2, the full variable domain reads DVKVTQSSRYLVKRTGEKVFLECVQDMDHENMFWYRQDPGLGLRLIYFSYDVKMKEKGDIPEGYSVSREKKERFSLILESASTNQTSMYLCATWGTGGHTGELFFGEGSRLTVL.

This rearrangement joins TRBV7-9 to TRBJ2-3; D gene ambiguous. CDR1 and CDR2 from the germline V gene are SEHNR and FQNEAQ (reference sequence). This CDR3 comprises 18 residues. Trimming removed 6 bases from V and 6 bases from J, with 28 bases in between. The CDR3 DNA is TGTGCCAGCAGTACAAACGTCCTCCTAGGTGTACCTGGTGATACGCAGTATTTT. It yields the protein CASSTNVLLGVPGDTQYF.

The genes are TRBV6-1 and TRBJ2-5, with D perhaps TRBD2 (7 bases). The CDR3 has 14 amino acids. Germline V lookup: CDR1 MNHNS, CDR2 SASEGT. V was clipped by 2 bases and J by 3 bases, with 10 bases between them. Written as DNA, the CDR3 is TGTGCCAGCAGTGAAACGGGGGGCGAAGAGACCCAGTACTTC. It specifies CASSETGGEETQYF.

The V call is TRBV27, the J call TRBJ2-2; TRBD2 agrees at 12 bases. The CDR3 has 18 residues. V shed 4 bases and J 4 bases; nucleotides not matched to a gene: 10. Germline CDR1 and CDR2: MNHEY and SMNVEV (reference sequence). The CDR3 sequence: CASSSIMWTSGVTGELFF. The DNA of the CDR3 is TGTGCCAGCAGTTCAATAATGTGGACTAGCGGGGTCACCGGGGAGCTGTTTTTT.

This chain links TRBV11-2 with TRBJ2-7; TRBD1 agrees at 9 bases. Germline CDR1 and CDR2: SGHAT and FQNNGV. Trimming at V came to 1 base and at J to 5 bases, leaving 12 bases not matched to a gene. The CDR3 is 17 residues long. As DNA, the CDR3 is TGTGCCAGCAGCTTAGGATCTTATGGGACAGGGACCCACGAGCAGTACTTC. It yields the protein CASSLGSYGTGTHEQYF.

V gene TRBV15 combines with J gene TRBJ1-1, with D unresolved. Germline V gene data show CDR1 as LNHNV and CDR2 as YYDKDF (reference sequence). The V and J ends lost 5 bases and 5 bases respectively, with 12 bases between them. The CDR3 has 13 amino acids. CDR3 nucleotide sequence: TGTGCCACCAGCCTACGATCGGGGACTGAAGCTTTCTTT. This encodes CATSLRSGTEAFF.

V is TRBV25-1 and J is TRBJ1-2, with D uncertain. Germline V gene data show CDR1 as MGHDK and CDR2 as SYGVNS. V was trimmed by 4 bases and J by 6 bases, leaving 12 bases between them. The CDR3 contains 13 residues. This CDR3 is CASSARPVDGYTF. CDR3 sequence (DNA): TGTGCCAGCAGTGCTAGGCCCGTGGATGGCTACACCTTC.